This TCR beta chain was recovered during a study of blood T cell repertoires in COVID-19. This CDR3 comprises 16 residues. Germline-derived CDR1 and CDR2 are SEHNR and FQNEAQ (reference sequence). Trimming removed 2 bases from V and 3 bases from J; junction bases left unmatched: 6. Assay: immunoSEQ multiplex PCR; the TCRdb copy retains only in-frame clones and omits some. This table holds some 150,000 clones, 70% to 90% found once. This TCR came from a man aged 40-49 years who had recovered from COVID-19. The chain couples TRBV7-9 to TRBJ2-3; TRBD2 matches at 9 bases. The sequencing input was peripheral blood. The CDR3 region has the DNA TGTGCCAGCAGCTTAAGCACTAGCGGGTCAACAGATACGCAGTATTTT. It encodes CASSLSTSGSTDTQYF.